This T cell receptor beta chain was sequenced for a study of blood T cell repertoires in COVID-19. In the source study's methods: Amplification from reference gene primers served as the basis for estimated nucleated cell counts. Sequencing used immunoSEQ multiplex PCR; TCRdb keeps in-frame clones, though not all of them. V, J and clone size were drawn from that table, and D and trimming were deduced from the DNA. Of 75,000 to 85,000 clones listed, around 80% are singletons. V dropped 4 bases and J dropped 5; count of bases not matched to a gene: 12. Looked up from germline, CDR1 is MNHEY and CDR2 is SMNVEV (reference sequence). The CDR3 is 17 amino acids.

This clonotype originated in a human donor in a cohort sampled during active COVID-19. Sequences were obtained from peripheral blood. The gene calls are TRBV27 and TRBJ2-1; 9 bases are shared with TRBD2. DNA for the CDR3: TGTGCCAGCAGTTCCCGGCCGGGACTAGCTGCTGACAATGAGCAGTTCTTC. It codes for CASSSRPGLAADNEQFF.